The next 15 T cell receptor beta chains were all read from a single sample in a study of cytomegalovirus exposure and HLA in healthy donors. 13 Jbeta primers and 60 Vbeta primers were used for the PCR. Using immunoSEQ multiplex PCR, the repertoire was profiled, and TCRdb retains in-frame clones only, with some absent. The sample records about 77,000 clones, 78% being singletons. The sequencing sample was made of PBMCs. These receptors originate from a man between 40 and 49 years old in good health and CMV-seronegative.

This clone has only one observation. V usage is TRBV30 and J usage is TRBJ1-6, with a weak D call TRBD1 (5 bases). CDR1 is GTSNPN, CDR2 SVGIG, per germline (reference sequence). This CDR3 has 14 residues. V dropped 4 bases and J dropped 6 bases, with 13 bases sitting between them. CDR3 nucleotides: TGTGCCTGGAACCCAGGAGGGGCTAATTCACCCCTCCACTTT. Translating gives CAWNPGGANSPLHF.

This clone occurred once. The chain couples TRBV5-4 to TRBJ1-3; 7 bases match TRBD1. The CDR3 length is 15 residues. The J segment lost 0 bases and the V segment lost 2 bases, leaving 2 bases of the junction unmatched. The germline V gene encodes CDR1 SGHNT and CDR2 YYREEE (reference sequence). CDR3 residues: CASSFRQGSGNTIYF. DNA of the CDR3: TGTGCCAGCAGCTTTCGACAGGGCTCTGGAAACACCATATATTTT.

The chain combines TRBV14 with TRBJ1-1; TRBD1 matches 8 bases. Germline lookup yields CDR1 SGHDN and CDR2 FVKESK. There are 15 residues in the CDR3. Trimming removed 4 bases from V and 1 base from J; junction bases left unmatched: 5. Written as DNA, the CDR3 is TGTGCCAGCAGCCGACGGACAGGGAAGAACACTGAAGCTTTCTTT. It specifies CASSRRTGKNTEAFF.

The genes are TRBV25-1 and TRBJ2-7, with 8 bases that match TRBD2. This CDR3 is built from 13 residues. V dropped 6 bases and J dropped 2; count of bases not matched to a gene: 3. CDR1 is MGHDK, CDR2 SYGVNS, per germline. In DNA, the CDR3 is TGTGCCAGCAGCAGTAGCGGGACCTACGAGCAGTACTTC. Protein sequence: CASSSSGTYEQYF.

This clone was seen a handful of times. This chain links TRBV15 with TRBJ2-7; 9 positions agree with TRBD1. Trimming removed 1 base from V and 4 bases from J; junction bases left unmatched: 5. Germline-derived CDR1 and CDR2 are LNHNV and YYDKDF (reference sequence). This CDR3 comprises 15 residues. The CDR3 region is CATSRGRTGAYEQYF. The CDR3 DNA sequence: TGTGCCACCAGCAGAGGGCGGACAGGGGCTTACGAGCAGTACTTC.

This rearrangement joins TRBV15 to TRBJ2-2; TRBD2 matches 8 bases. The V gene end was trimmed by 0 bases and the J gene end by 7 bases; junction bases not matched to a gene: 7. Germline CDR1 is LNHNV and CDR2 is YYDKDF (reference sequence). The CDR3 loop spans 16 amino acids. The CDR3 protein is CATSRERGARGGELFF. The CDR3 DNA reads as TGTGCCACCAGCAGAGAGCGGGGGGCGCGCGGCGGGGAGCTGTTTTTT.

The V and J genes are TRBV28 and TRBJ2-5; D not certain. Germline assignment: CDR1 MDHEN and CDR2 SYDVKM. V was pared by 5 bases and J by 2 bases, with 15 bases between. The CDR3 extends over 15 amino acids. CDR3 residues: CASSPPNRPQETQYF. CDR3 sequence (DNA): TGTGCCAGCAGTCCGCCCAACAGACCTCAAGAGACCCAGTACTTC.

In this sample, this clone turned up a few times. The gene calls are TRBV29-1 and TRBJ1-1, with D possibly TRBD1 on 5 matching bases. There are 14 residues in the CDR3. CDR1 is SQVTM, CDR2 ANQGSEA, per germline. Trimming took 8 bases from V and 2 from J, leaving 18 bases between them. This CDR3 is CSSSLGQGNTEAFF. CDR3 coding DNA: TGCAGCTCCTCTTTGGGGCAGGGTAACACTGAAGCTTTCTTT.

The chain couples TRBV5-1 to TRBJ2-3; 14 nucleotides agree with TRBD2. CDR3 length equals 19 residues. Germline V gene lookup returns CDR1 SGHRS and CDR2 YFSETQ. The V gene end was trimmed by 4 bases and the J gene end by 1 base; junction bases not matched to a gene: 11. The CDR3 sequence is CASSRGLAGVEPGTDTQYF. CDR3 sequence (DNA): TGCGCCAGCAGCCGGGGACTAGCGGGAGTTGAGCCCGGCACAGATACGCAGTATTTT.

The CDR3 nucleotides are TGTGCCAGCATCCAACAAGTCCCCTCGCAACCTGAAGCTTTCTTT. Its protein product is CASIQQVPSQPEAFF. The V gene is TRBV6-6, the J gene TRBJ1-1; D unclear. The CDR3 sequence is 15 residues long. Trimming took off 7 bases at V and 6 bases at J, with 21 bases between the two ends. Germline CDR1 and CDR2: MNHNY and SVGAGI (reference sequence).

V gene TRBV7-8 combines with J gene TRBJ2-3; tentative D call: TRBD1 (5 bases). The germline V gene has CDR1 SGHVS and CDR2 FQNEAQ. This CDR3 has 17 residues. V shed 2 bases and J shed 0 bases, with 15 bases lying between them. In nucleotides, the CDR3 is TGTGCCAGCAGCTTAAAGAAGGGGCAGATTAGCACAGATACGCAGTATTTT. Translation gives CASSLKKGQISTDTQYF.

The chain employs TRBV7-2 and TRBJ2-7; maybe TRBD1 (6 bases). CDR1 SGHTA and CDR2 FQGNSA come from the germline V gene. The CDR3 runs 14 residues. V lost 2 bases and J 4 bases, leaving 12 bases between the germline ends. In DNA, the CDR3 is TGTGCCAGCAGCTTATATGGACAGACTTACGAGCAGTACTTC. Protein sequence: CASSLYGQTYEQYF.

In DNA, the CDR3 is TGTGCCAGCAGTCCCAAAAAGACAGGGCCGGGTCAGCCCCAGCATTTT. This gives the protein CASSPKKTGPGQPQHF. The chain recombines TRBV6-6 with TRBJ1-5; 7 bases are shared with TRBD1. The CDR3 covers 16 residues. Looked up from germline, CDR1 is MNHNY and CDR2 is SVGAGI (reference sequence). The trim removed 5 bases at V and 6 bases at J, leaving 13 bases unmatched.

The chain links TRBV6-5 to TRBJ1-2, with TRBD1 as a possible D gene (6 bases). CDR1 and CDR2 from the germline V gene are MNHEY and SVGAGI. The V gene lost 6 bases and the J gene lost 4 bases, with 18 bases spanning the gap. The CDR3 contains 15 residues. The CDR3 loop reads CASSNIKQGIYGYTF. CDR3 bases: TGTGCCAGCAGCAACATTAAACAGGGCATCTATGGCTACACCTTC.

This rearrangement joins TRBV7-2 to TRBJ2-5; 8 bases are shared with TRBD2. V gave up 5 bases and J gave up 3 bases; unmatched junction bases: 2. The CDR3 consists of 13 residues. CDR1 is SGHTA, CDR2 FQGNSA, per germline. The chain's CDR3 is CASSRGGKETQYF. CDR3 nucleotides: TGTGCCAGCAGCCGGGGGGGAAAAGAGACCCAGTACTTC.